The source of this T cell receptor (beta chain) is a study of cytomegalovirus exposure and HLA in healthy donors. The study ran its PCR with 60 Vbeta and 13 Jbeta primers. The protocol was immunoSEQ multiplex PCR, while the TCRdb copy is restricted to in-frame clones and leaves out a portion. The sample lists some 110,000 clones; about 86% were seen once. General study findings and limits: One variant, a missense change in DCLRE1C, was linked in a later analysis to TCR beta V- and J-gene trimming.

Concerning this clone: The antigen is not known.

With 3 bases removed from V and 0 bases from J, the gap between germline ends came to 15 bases. The length of the CDR3 is 16 residues. Looked up from germline, CDR1 is MNHEY and CDR2 is SMNVEV (reference sequence). Sequenced input: PBMCs. This receptor was identified in a woman younger than 45 in good health and CMV-seronegative. V and J are TRBV27 and TRBJ2-7; TRBD2 might be the D (6 bases). In DNA, the CDR3 is TGTGCCAGCAGTTTTTCGGGGGAGGCTCTCTCCTACGAGCAGTACTTC. It yields the protein CASSFSGEALSYEQYF.